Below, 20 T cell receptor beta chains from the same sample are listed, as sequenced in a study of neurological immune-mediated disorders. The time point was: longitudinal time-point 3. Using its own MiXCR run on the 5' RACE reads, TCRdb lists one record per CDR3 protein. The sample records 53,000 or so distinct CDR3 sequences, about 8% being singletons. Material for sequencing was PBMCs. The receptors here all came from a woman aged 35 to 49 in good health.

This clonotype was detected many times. The CDR3 DNA reads TGTGCCAGCAGCGTAGCCTTCAGCGGGGGATCGGGCAATGAGCAGTTCTTC. Its translation is CASSVAFSGGSGNEQFF. The gene calls are TRBV9 and TRBJ2-1; 8 nucleotides match TRBD2. The germline CDR1 and CDR2 sequences are SGDLS and YYNGEE. CDR3 length: 17 residues. V lost 0 bases and J lost 6; bases outside the gene matches: 11.

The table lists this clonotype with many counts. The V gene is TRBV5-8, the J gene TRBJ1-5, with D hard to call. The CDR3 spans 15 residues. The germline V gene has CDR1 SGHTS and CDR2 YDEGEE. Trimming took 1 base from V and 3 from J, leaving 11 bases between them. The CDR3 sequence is CASSLNGVTNQPQHF. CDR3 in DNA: TGTGCCAGCAGCTTGAACGGCGTCACCAATCAGCCCCAGCATTTT. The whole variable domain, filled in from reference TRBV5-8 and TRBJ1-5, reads EAGVTQSPTHLIKTRGQQATLRCSPISGHTSVYWYQQALGLGLQFLLWYDEGEERNRGNFPPRFSGRQFPNYSSELNVNALELEDSALYLCASSLNGVTNQPQHFGDGTRLSIL.

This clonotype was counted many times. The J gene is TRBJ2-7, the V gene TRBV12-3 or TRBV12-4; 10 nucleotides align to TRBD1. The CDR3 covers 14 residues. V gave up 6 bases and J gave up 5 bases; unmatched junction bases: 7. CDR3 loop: CASSPTGGRDEQYF. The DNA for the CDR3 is TGTGCCAGCAGCCCGACAGGGGGCCGAGACGAGCAGTACTTC.

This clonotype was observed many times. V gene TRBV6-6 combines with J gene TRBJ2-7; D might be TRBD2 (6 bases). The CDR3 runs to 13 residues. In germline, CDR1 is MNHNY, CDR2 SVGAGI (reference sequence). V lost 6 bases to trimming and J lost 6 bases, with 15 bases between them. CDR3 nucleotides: TGTGCCAGCAGGCCTCCGGAGGGATCCGAGCAGTACTTC. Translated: CASRPPEGSEQYF.

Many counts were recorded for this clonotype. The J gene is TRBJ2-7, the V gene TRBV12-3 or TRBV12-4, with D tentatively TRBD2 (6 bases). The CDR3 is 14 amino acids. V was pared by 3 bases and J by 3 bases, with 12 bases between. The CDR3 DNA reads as TGTGCCAGCAGTTTGGGGGGTACACTCTACGAGCAGTACTTC. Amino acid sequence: CASSLGGTLYEQYF.

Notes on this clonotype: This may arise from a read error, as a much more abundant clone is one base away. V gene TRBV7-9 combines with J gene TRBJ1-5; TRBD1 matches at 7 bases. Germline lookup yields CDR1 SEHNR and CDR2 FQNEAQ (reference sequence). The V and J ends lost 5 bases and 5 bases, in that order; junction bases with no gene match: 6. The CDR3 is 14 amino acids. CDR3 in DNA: TGTGCCAGCAGCCCGCGGACAGGAGATCAGCCCCAGCATTTT. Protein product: CASSPRTGDQPQHF.

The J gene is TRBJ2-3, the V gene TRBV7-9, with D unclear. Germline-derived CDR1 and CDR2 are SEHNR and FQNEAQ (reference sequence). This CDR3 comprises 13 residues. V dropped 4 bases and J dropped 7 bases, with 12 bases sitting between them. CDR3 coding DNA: TGTGCCAGCAGCTCCGATGACCGTTATACGCAGTATTTT. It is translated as CASSSDDRYTQYF. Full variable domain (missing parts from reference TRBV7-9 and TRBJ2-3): DTGVSQNPRHKITKRGQNVTFRCDPISEHNRLYWYRQTLGQGPEFLTYFQNEAQLEKSRLLSDRFSAERPKGSFSTLEIQRTEQGDSAMYLCASSSDDRYTQYFGPGTRLTVL.

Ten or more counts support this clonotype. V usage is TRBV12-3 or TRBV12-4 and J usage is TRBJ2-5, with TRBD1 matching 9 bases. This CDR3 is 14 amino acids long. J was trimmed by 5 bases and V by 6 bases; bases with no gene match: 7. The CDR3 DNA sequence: TGTGCCAGCAGCCTGGACAGGGGTAGGGAGACCCAGTACTTC. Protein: CASSLDRGRETQYF.

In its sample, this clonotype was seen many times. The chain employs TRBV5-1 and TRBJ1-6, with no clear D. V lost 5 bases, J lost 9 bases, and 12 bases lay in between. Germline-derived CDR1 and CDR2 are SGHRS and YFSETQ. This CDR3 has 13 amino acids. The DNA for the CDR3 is TGCGCCAGCAGTACGGTTGAGAGTTCACCCCTCCACTTT. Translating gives CASSTVESSPLHF. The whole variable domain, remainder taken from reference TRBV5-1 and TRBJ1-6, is KAGVTQTPRYLIKTRGQQVTLSCSPISGHRSVSWYQQTPGQGLQFLFEYFSETQRNKGNFPGRFSGRQFSNSRSEMNVSTLELGDSALYLCASSTVESSPLHFGNGTRLTVT.

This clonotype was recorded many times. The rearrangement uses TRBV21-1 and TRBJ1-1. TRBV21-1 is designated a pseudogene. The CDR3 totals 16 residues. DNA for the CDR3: TGTGCCAGCAGCAAAGCGCTTCCAGTAATGAACACTGAAGCTTTCTTT. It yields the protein CASSKALPVMNTEAFF.

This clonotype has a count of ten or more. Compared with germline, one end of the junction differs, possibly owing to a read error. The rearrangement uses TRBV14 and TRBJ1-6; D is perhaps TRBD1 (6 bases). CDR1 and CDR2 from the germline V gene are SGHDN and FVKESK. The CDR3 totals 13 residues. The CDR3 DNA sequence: TGTGCCCGCAGTACAGGGCTATATTCACCCCTCCACTTT. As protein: CARSTGLYSPLHF.

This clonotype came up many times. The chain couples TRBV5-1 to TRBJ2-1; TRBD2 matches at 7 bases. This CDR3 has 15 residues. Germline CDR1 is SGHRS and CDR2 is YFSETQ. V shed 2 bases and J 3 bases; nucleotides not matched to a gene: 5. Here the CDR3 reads CASSFHLADYNEQFF. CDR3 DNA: TGCGCCAGCAGCTTCCACCTAGCGGACTACAATGAGCAGTTCTTC.

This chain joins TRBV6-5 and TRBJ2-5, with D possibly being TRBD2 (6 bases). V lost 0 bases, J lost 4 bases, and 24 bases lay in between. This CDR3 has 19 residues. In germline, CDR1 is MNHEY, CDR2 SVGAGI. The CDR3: CASSYSIPGSSEGAETQYF. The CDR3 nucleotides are TGTGCCAGCAGTTACTCGATTCCCGGGAGTTCCGAGGGAGCAGAGACCCAGTACTTC.

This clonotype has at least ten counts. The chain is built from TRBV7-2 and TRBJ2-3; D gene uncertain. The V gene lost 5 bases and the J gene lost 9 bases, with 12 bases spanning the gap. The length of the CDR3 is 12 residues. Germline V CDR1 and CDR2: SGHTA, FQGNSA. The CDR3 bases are TGTGCCAGCAGCCTCGCCGACAACACGCAGTATTTT. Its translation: CASSLADNTQYF. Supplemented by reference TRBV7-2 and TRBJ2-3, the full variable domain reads GAGVSQSPSNKVTEKGKDVELRCDPISGHTALYWYRQSLGQGLEFLIYFQGNSAPDKSGLPSDRFSAERTGGSVSTLTIQRTQQEDSAVYLCASSLADNTQYFGPGTRLTVL.

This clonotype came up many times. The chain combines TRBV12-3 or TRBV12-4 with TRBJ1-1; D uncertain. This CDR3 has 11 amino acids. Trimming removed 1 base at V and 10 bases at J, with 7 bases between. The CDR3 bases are TGTGCCAGCAGTTTAGATCGGCCAGCTTTCTTT. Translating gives CASSLDRPAFF.

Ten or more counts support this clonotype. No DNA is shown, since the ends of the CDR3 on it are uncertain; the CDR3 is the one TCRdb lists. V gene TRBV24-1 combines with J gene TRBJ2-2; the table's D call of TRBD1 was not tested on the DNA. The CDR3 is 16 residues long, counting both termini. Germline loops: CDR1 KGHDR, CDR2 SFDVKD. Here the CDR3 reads CATSDTSFGAAGELFF.

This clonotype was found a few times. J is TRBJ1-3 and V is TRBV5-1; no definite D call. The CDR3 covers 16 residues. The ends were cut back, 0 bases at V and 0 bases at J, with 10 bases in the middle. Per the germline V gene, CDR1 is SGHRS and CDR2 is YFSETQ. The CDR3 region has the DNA TGCGCCAGCAGCTTGGATCAGGCCTCCTCTGGAAACACCATATATTTT. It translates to CASSLDQASSGNTIYF.

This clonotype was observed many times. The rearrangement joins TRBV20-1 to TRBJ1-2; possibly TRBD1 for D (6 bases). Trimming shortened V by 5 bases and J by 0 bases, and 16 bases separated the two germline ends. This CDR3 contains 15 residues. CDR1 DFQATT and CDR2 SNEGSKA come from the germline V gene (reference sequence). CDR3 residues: CSAPVRGRTNYGYTF. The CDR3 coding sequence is TGCAGTGCTCCCGTGCGGGGGCGGACTAACTATGGCTACACCTTC.

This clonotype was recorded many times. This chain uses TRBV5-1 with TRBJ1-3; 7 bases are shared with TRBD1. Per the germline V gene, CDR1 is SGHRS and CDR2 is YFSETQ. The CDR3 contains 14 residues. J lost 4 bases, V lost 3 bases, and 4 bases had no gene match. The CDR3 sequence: CASSSRGFGNTIYF. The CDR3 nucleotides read TGCGCCAGCAGCTCCAGGGGGTTCGGAAACACCATATATTTT.

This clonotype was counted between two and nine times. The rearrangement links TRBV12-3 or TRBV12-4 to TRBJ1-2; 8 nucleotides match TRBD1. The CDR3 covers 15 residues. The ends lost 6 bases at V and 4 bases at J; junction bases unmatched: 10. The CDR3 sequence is CASSPETGARYGYTF. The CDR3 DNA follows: TGTGCCAGCAGCCCCGAGACAGGGGCCCGCTATGGCTACACCTTC.